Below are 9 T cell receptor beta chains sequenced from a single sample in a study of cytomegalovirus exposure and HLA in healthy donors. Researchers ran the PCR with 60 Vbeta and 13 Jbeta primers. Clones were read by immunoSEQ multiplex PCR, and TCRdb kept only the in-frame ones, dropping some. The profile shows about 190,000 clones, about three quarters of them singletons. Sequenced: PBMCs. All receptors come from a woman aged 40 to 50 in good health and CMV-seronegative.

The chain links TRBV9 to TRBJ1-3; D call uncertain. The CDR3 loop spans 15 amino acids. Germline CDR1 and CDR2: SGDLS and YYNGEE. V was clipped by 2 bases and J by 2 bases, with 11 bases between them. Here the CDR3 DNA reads TGTGCCAGCAGCGTTAGCCGTAGTACTGGAAACACCATATATTTT. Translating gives CASSVSRSTGNTIYF.

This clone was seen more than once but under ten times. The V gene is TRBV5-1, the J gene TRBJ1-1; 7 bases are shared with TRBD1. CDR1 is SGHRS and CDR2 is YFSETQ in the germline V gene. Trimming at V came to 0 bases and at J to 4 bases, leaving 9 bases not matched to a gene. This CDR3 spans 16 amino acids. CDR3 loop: CASSLGVTGLFTEAFF. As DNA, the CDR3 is TGCGCCAGCAGCTTGGGGGTGACAGGGCTCTTCACTGAAGCTTTCTTT.

The CDR3 protein is CASSPTYEQYF. In DNA, the CDR3 is TGTGCCAGCAGCCCAACCTACGAGCAGTACTTC. The chain links TRBV7-9 to TRBJ2-7; D is ambiguous. This CDR3 has 11 amino acids. The germline V gene encodes CDR1 SEHNR and CDR2 FQNEAQ (reference sequence). V lost 5 bases and J lost 2, with 4 bases in between.

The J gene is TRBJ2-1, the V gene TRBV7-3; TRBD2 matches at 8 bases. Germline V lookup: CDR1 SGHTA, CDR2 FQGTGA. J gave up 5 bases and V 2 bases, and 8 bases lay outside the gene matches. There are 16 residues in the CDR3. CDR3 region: CASSLVVAGTDNEQFF. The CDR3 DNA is TGTGCCAGCAGCTTAGTCGTAGCGGGGACTGACAATGAGCAGTTCTTC.

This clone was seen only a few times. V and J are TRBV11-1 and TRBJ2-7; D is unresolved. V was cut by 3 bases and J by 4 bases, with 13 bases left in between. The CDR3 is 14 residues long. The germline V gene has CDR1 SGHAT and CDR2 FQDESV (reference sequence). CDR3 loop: CASSLGPDRYEQYF. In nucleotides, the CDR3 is TGTGCCAGCAGCTTGGGCCCAGATAGATACGAGCAGTACTTC. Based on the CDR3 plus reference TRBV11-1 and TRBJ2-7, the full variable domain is EAEVAQSPRYKITEKSQAVAFWCDPISGHATLYWYRQILGQGPELLVQFQDESVVDDSQLPKDRFSAERLKGVDSTLKIQPAELGDSAMYLCASSLGPDRYEQYFGPGTRLTVT.

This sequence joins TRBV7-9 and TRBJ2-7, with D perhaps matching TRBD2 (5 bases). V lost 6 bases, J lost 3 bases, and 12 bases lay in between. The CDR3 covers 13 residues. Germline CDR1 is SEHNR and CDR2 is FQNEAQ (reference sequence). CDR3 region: CASSPGLYYEQYF. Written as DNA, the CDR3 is TGTGCCAGCAGTCCCGGACTGTACTACGAGCAGTACTTC.

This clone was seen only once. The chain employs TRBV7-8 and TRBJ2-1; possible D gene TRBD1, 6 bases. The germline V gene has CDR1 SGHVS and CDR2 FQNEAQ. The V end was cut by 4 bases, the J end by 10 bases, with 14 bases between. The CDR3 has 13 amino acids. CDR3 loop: CASSWDARGEQFF. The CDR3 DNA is TGTGCCAGCAGCTGGGACGCCAGGGGCGAGCAGTTCTTC.

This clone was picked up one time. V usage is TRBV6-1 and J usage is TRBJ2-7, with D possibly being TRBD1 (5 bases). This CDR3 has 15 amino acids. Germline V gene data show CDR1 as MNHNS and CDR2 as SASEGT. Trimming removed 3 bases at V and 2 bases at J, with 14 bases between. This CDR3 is CASSDLGQVTYEQYF. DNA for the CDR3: TGTGCCAGCAGTGACCTGGGGCAGGTGACCTACGAGCAGTACTTC.

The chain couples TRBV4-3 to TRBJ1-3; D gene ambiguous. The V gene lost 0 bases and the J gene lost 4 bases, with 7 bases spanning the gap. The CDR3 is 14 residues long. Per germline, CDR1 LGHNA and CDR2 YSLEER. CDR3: CASSQEAAGNTIYF. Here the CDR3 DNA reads TGCGCCAGCAGCCAAGAAGCGGCCGGAAACACCATATATTTT.